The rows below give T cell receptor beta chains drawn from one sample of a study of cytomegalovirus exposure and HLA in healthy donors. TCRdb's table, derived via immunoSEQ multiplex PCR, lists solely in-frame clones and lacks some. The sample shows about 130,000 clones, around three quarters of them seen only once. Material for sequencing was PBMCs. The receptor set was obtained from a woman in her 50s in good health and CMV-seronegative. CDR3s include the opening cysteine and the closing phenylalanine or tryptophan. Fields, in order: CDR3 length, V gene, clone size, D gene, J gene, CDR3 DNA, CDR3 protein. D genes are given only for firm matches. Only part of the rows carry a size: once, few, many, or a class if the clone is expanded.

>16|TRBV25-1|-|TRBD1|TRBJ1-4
TGTGCCAGCAGCCCGGGGGACAGGGCCATTAATGAAAAACTGTTTTTT
CASSPGDRAINEKLFF
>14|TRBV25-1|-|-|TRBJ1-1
TGTGCCAGCAGTGAACCAGGCCCGAACACTGAAGCTTTCTTT
CASSEPGPNTEAFF
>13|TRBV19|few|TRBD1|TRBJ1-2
TGTGCCAGTAGTACCGACAGGGGGGATGGCTACACCTTC
CASSTDRGDGYTF
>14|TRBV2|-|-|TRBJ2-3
TGTGCCAGCACCACGACAGGTAGCACAGATACGCAGTATTTT
CASTTTGSTDTQYF
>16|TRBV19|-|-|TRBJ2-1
TGTGCCAGTACACAGGGAATAAATCCTACCTACAATGAGCAGTTCTTC
CASTQGINPTYNEQFF
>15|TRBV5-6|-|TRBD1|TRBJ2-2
TGTGCCAGCAGCCCCGGGACAGGGCATACCGGGGAGCTGTTTTTT
CASSPGTGHTGELFF
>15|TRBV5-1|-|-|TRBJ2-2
TGCGCCAGCCGACGGACCAGCGGAAGCACCGGGGAGCTGTTTTTT
CASRRTSGSTGELFF
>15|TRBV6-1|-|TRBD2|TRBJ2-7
TGTGCCAGCAGTGATAATGCGGCGGGAGGGGGAAAGCAGTACTTC
CASSDNAAGGGKQYF
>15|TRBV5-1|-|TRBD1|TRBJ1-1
TGCGCCAGCAGCTTGGACTCAGGGGGATGGGGTGAAGCTTTCTTT
CASSLDSGGWGEAFF
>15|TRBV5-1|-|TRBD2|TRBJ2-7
TGCGCCAGCAGCCGGACTAGCGGGAGTCACTACGAGCAGTACTTC
CASSRTSGSHYEQYF
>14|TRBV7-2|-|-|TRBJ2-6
TGTGCCAGCAGCCGCGGGTGGGGGGCCAACGTCCTGACTTTC
CASSRGWGANVLTF
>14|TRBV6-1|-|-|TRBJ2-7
TGTGCCAGCAGTGAACGCGGAGATTCGTCCGAGCAGTACTTC
CASSERGDSSEQYF
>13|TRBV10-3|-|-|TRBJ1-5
TGTGCCACCGCGGCGGCAGATCTCGGACCCCAGCATTTT
CATAAADLGPQHF
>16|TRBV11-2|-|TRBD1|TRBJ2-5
TGTGCCAGCAGCTTCACCGGCCGACAGGGGTATGAGACCCAGTACTTC
CASSFTGRQGYETQYF
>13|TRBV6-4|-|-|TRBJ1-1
TGTGCCAGCAGCCGGGACTTAAACACTGAAGCTTTCTTT
CASSRDLNTEAFF
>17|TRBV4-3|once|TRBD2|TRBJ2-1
TGCGCCAGCAGCCAAGACCTCTCCCTAGCGGGAGGGGGTGAGCAGTTCTTC
CASSQDLSLAGGGEQFF
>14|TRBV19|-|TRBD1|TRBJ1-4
TGTGCCAGTAGTCGAAAGGACAGGGCGGAAAAACTGTTTTTT
CASSRKDRAEKLFF
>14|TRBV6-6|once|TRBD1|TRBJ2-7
TGTGCCAGCAGTTACCTCCAGGGGGCAAGGGAGCAGTACTTC
CASSYLQGAREQYF
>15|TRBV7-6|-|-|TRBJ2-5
TGTGCCAGCAGCTTAGCGGGGCAGGGCCAAGAGACCCAGTACTTC
CASSLAGQGQETQYF
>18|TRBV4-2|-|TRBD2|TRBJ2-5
TGTGCCAGCAGCCAAGATATAGCGGGACCCCGGAGGAGAGAGACCCAGTACTTC
CASSQDIAGPRRRETQYF
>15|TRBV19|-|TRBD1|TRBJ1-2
TGTGCCAGTAGTATACCGGGACAGGGAGACTATGGCTACACCTTC
CASSIPGQGDYGYTF
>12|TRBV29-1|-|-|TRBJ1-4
TGCAGCGTTGTCGAGATTAATGAAAAACTGTTTTTT
CSVVEINEKLFF
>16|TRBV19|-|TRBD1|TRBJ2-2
TGTGCCAGTAGTATCAGCCAGGGGGCAAACACCGGGGAGCTGTTTTTT
CASSISQGANTGELFF
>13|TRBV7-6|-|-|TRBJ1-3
TGTGCCAGCAGCTTAGTCGAAGGGGACACCATATATTTT
CASSLVEGDTIYF
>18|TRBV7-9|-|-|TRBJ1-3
TGTGCCAGCAGCCTTATCCAGGGTGTGGGGAACTCTGGAAACACCATATATTTT
CASSLIQGVGNSGNTIYF
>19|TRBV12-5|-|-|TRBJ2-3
TGTGCTAGTGGTTTGGGAGCTTGGACTAACCTCACTTTCACAGATGCGCAGTATTTT
CASGLGAWTNLTFTDAQYF